The 13 T cell receptor beta chains presented below share a single source sample, sequenced in a study of cytomegalovirus exposure and HLA in healthy donors (dated by TCRdb to the late 2010s). Libraries were made using the immunoSEQ multiplex PCR assay. Sourced from immuneACCESS, this table was stored by TCRdb with only in-frame sequences that have V and J called. A share of the clones is absent; for the studies checked, an unresolved V gene accounts for under half, and the remainder has no known explanation. The sample records 150,000 to 200,000 clones, roughly 80% of which are singletons. The ten largest clones capture approximately 2.4% of the sample. The specimen sequenced was PBMCs. Receptors originate from a man aged 30 to 39 in good health and CMV-seropositive.

This clone was found a few times. This chain connects TRBV11-3 to TRBJ2-3; 8 nucleotides match TRBD2. Trimming at V came to 5 bases and at J to 5 bases, leaving 6 bases not matched to a gene. This CDR3 has 14 amino acids. CDR1 SGHNT and CDR2 YENEEA come from the germline V gene. In nucleotides, the CDR3 is TGTGCCAGCAGCGCGGGGGGAGATGAAGATACGCAGTATTTT. Protein product: CASSAGGDEDTQYF.

A single count supports this clone. The J gene is TRBJ2-2, the V gene TRBV13; possible D gene TRBD2, 6 bases. Germline CDR1 reads PRHDT; CDR2 reads FYEKMQ (reference sequence). V lost 2 bases and J 5 bases, leaving 12 bases between the germline ends. The CDR3 length is 15 residues. The CDR3 region has the DNA TGTGCCAGCAGCTTATTAGGGACTCGGACCGGGGAGCTGTTTTTT. The encoded protein is CASSLLGTRTGELFF.

This chain uses TRBV14 with TRBJ2-7, with 10 bases matching TRBD1. V shed 4 bases, J shed 5 bases, and the junction held 2 bases outside the gene matches. Germline V gene lookup returns CDR1 SGHDN and CDR2 FVKESK. The CDR3 is 13 amino acids. CDR3 loop: CASSLGTGDEQYF. The CDR3, as DNA: TGTGCCAGCAGCCTAGGGACAGGGGACGAGCAGTACTTC.

The CDR3 is CASSLTGVPRANYGYTF. In DNA, the CDR3 is TGTGCCAGCAGCCTCACGGGCGTTCCCAGGGCTAACTATGGCTACACCTTC. The chain has TRBV7-3 and TRBJ1-2, with D tentatively TRBD1 (5 bases). Germline CDR1 reads SGHTA; CDR2 reads FQGTGA. Trimming pared 5 bases from V and 0 bases from J, leaving 19 bases between. The CDR3 is 17 residues long.

The chain carries TRBV23-1 and TRBJ1-5, with a weak D call TRBD1 (5 bases). TRBV23-1 is assigned to the ORF class and has an uncertain function. The CDR3 contains 16 residues. V dropped 0 bases and J dropped 2 bases, with 11 bases sitting between them. The CDR3 bases are TGCGCCAGCAGTCAATCGAGGCCGGGGGGCAATCAGCCCCAGCATTTT. Protein sequence: CASSQSRPGGNQPQHF.

This sequence joins TRBV27 and TRBJ2-3; 8 bases are a match to TRBD1. The CDR3 runs to 16 residues. Unmatched junction bases numbered 8, after V lost 5 bases and J lost 1 base. The germline CDR1 and CDR2 sequences are MNHEY and SMNVEV (reference sequence). This chain's CDR3 is CASSITLGQGTDTQYF. CDR3 coding DNA: TGTGCCAGCAGTATCACGCTGGGACAGGGCACAGATACGCAGTATTTT.

The J gene is TRBJ2-1, the V gene TRBV7-9, with D possibly matching TRBD2 (6 bases). The CDR3 loop spans 16 amino acids. Germline-derived CDR1 and CDR2 are SEHNR and FQNEAQ (reference sequence). Trimming took off 6 bases at V and 8 bases at J, with 23 bases between the two ends. The CDR3 nucleotides read TGTGCCAGCAGACCAACCAGGCCCCCCACGGGGGATGAGCAGTTCTTC. Amino acid sequence: CASRPTRPPTGDEQFF.

V gene TRBV18 combines with J gene TRBJ2-7; possibly TRBD2 for D (6 bases). Trimming removed 0 bases from V and 6 bases from J, with 18 bases in between. The germline V gene has CDR1 KGHSH and CDR2 LQKENI. The CDR3 consists of 16 residues. The CDR3 region has the DNA TGTGCCAGCTCACCACCGGCTCCGGGAGAGAGTTCCGAGCAGTACTTC. It encodes CASSPPAPGESSEQYF.

The chain links TRBV5-1 to TRBJ2-5; TRBD1 is a possible D gene (9 bases). V lost 4 bases to trimming and J lost 4 bases, with 17 bases between them. The CDR3 consists of 15 residues. Germline V lookup: CDR1 SGHRS, CDR2 YFSETQ. CDR3 in DNA: TGCGCCAGCAGCGTAGCGGGACAGGGATCAGAGACCCAGTACTTC. Its protein is CASSVAGQGSETQYF.

This clone was seen only once. The V call is TRBV21-1, the J call TRBJ1-2. TRBV21-1 is classified as a pseudogene. CDR3 length equals 15 residues. The CDR3 coding sequence is TGTGCCAGCAGCAAAATTGGTGGAGGGACCTATGGCTACACCTTC. Protein sequence: CASSKIGGGTYGYTF.

The sample holds a few counts of this clone. J is TRBJ1-3 and V is TRBV28; TRBD1 matches 8 bases. The CDR3 has 17 residues. After removal of 3 bases from V and 2 bases from J, the junction contained 9 bases not matched to a gene. The germline CDR1 and CDR2 sequences are MDHEN and SYDVKM. The CDR3 here is CASSFPSTGGTGNTIYF. The CDR3 DNA sequence: TGTGCCAGCAGTTTTCCCTCAACAGGGGGAACTGGAAACACCATATATTTT.

This clone was picked up a small number of times. CDR3 residues: CASSPGQGANYGYTF. The CDR3 DNA reads as TGTGCCAGCAGCCCGGGACAGGGGGCCAACTATGGCTACACCTTC. The V call is TRBV4-2, the J call TRBJ1-2; 12 bases align to TRBD1. The CDR3 is 15 residues long. Losses at the gene ends were 4 bases for V and 2 bases for J; bases not matched to a gene: 2. The germline V gene encodes CDR1 LGHNA and CDR2 YNFKEQ.

This clone appeared a few times. Distinct nucleotide sequences in the sample also encode this CDR3. The chain joins TRBV7-2 to TRBJ2-7; the D is unclear. Trimming shortened V by 5 bases and J by 3 bases, and 5 bases separated the two germline ends. Germline assignment: CDR1 SGHTA and CDR2 FQGNSA. The CDR3 spans 11 residues. The CDR3: CASSLYYEQYF. The CDR3 region has the DNA TGTGCCAGCAGCCTATACTACGAGCAGTACTTC. Full variable domain (remainder filled in from reference TRBV7-2 and TRBJ2-7): GAGVSQSPSNKVTEKGKDVELRCDPISGHTALYWYRQSLGQGLEFLIYFQGNSAPDKSGLPSDRFSAERTGGSVSTLTIQRTQQEDSAVYLCASSLYYEQYFGPGTRLTVT.